This T cell receptor beta chain was identified during a study of T cells after yellow fever vaccination. Study at large: Fractions of low cell number were prepared using SMART-Seq v4 Ultra Low Input. The study's findings and limits: The CD4 compartment and the CD8 compartment contained a small share of clonotypes in common. There was a possibility that FACS-sorted repertoires contained abundant clonotypes contaminating from the bulk population.

The V gene end was trimmed by 7 bases and the J gene end by 7 bases; junction bases not matched to a gene: 6. This CDR3 region has 13 residues. CDR1 SNHLY and CDR2 FYNNEI come from the germline V gene. Notes on this clonotype: Antigen specificity is unknown.

In making TCR cDNA, 5'RACE template switching added a universal primer site and UMIs to it. TCRdb independently ran MiXCR on the 5' RACE reads; one entry per CDR3 protein. The sample carries under 600,000 distinct CDR3 sequences, 21% recorded once. The sequencing used PBMCs, collected about 21 days after the first yellow fever vaccination. This chain uses TRBV2 with TRBJ2-1; the match to TRBD1 covers 8 bases. This clonotype originated in a man aged 18-30 years who received the YFV17D yellow fever vaccine. As DNA, the CDR3 is TGTGCCAGCATCCAGGGGGCCCGAAATGAGCAGTTCTTC. It is translated as CASIQGARNEQFF.